Listed here are 18 T cell receptor beta chains from one sample, sequenced in a study of tumor-infiltrating lymphocytes in primary liver carcinoma. Starting from approximately 470 ng of total RNA, TCR beta cDNA was produced with a primer in the constant region. Three nested multiplex PCR rounds of slightly modified ARM-PCR generated TCR beta libraries. Both of the initial two PCR rounds ran for around 9 cycles and employed TRBV1-TRBV30 forward primers alongside a C-beta reverse primer. TCRdb called the multiplex PCR reads again in MiXCR, with one record for every CDR3 protein. The repertoire holds 50,000 to 60,000 distinct CDR3 sequences, with about 78% as singletons. Investigators took RNA and DNA out together from 20-30 mg of unsorted bulk tissue. Sample: liver tumor tissue from sampling region 5. The subset is: tumor region T5, tumor centre. All receptors derive from a man in his forties or fifties with primary liver carcinoma and hepatitis B virus infection.

Note on this clonotype: The junction does not match germline at one end; this may be a read error. V gene TRBV6-1 combines with J gene TRBJ2-7; D ambiguous. The CDR3 covers 13 residues. CDR1 and CDR2 from the germline V gene are MNHNS and SASEGT. CDR3 coding DNA: TGTGCCAGCACCCGGGCAGGTTCCTACAAGCAGTACTTC. Its protein is CASTRAGSYKQYF.

As regards this clonotype: The conserved phenylalanine or tryptophan normally closing the CDR3 is absent here, so this likely arose from a read error. The limits of the CDR3 on the DNA are not certain, so only TCRdb's listed CDR3 is given. V and J are TRBV12-3 or TRBV12-4 and TRBJ1-5. Counting both end residues, the CDR3 totals 13 amino acids. The CDR3: CASSRNSDQPQQS.

About this clonotype itself: Sequence at one end of the junction differs from germline and may be a read error. The V call is TRBV28, the J call TRBJ2-2; 8 bases align to TRBD2. Germline V gene sequence: CDR1 MDHEN, CDR2 SYDVKM. The CDR3 contains 17 residues. CDR3 sequence reads: CASSILHSGKNTVELFF. In DNA form, the CDR3 reads TGTGCCAGCAGTATATTGCATAGCGGGAAAAACACCGTGGAGCTGTTTTTT.

The rearrangement joins TRBV13 to TRBJ2-5, with TRBD2 matching over 9 bases. This CDR3 has 13 amino acids. Germline CDR1 reads PRHDT; CDR2 reads FYEKMQ (reference sequence). CDR3 sequence reads: CTSGPRGSKTQYF. The CDR3 nucleotides are TGTACTAGCGGGCCGAGGGGTTCGAAGACCCAGTACTTC.

As concerns this clonotype: One junction end does not reproduce the germline sequence, and a read error may be involved. V gene TRBV12-3 or TRBV12-4 combines with J gene TRBJ2-3; TRBD1 matches 10 bases. The CDR3 loop spans 15 amino acids. In DNA, the CDR3 is TGTGCCAGCAGTTGGGACAGGGGTGGATCAGATACGCACTATTTT. Amino acid sequence: CASSWDRGGSDTHYF.

Note on this clonotype: The missing conserved phenylalanine or tryptophan at the end of this CDR3 makes a read error likely. Because the CDR3's place on the DNA is in doubt, the DNA is left out and the CDR3 is given as listed by TCRdb. CDR3 sequence: CASRINGTSGTKQFL. The chain links TRBV11-3 to TRBJ2-1; the D segment call TRBD2 is taken from the table without a DNA check. The CDR3 has 15 residues if both end residues are counted. Germline CDR1 is SGHNT and CDR2 is YENEEA.

The chain is built from TRBV18 and TRBJ2-7, with TRBD1 matching 7 bases. The CDR3 is 16 residues long. V trimming: 3 bases; J trimming: 3 bases; junction bases outside the gene matches: 11. Per germline, CDR1 KGHSH and CDR2 LQKENI. The CDR3 bases are TGTGCCAGCTCACCCGTTCGGGACAGCTCTCTCTACGAGCAGTACTTC. Protein sequence: CASSPVRDSSLYEQYF.

Details on this clonotype: Compared with germline, one end of the junction differs, possibly owing to a read error. The chain is built from TRBV5-8 and TRBJ2-1; D unclear. The CDR3 runs 16 residues. Germline CDR1 is SGHTS and CDR2 is YDEGEE. In DNA, the CDR3 is TGTGCCAACAGCTTGGGTGGAGTAAGGGCTTACACTGAGCAGTTCTTC. This codes for CANSLGGVRAYTEQFF. The entire variable domain, with the rest obtained from reference TRBV5-8 and TRBJ2-1, is as follows: EAGVTQSPTHLIKTRGQQATLRCSPISGHTSVYWYQQALGLGLQFLLWYDEGEERNRGNFPPRFSGRQFPNYSSELNVNALELEDSALYLCANSLGGVRAYTEQFFGPGTRLTVL.

As concerns this clonotype: A much larger clone lies one base from this, so it may be a read error. J is TRBJ2-2 and V is TRBV5-6; D is tentatively TRBD1 or TRBD2 (5 bases each). The CDR3 runs to 14 residues. V was pared by 7 bases and J by 5 bases, with 15 bases between. Germline CDR1 is SGHDT and CDR2 is YYEEEE. The CDR3 here is CASGWGSRTGELFF. CDR3 nucleotide sequence: TGTGCCAGCGGTTGGGGGTCAAGAACCGGGGAGCTGTTTTTT.

Comment on this clonotype: A much larger clone differs by one base, so this may be a read error. V usage is TRBV20-1 and J usage is TRBJ1-1; tentatively, D is TRBD1 (5 bases). Germline V gives CDR1 DFQATT, CDR2 SNEGSKA (reference sequence). The CDR3 runs to 17 residues. CDR3 DNA: TGCAGTGCTACCATGAAAGGGGTGGTACCGTTGAACACTGAAGCTATCTTT. Amino acid sequence: CSATMKGVVPLNTEAIF.

The V and J genes are TRBV6-1 and TRBJ1-1; 8 bases match TRBD1. The CDR3 loop spans 16 amino acids. V lost 9 bases and J lost 3; bases outside the gene matches: 15. The germline CDR1 and CDR2 sequences are MNHNS and SASEGT. The CDR3 DNA sequence: TGTGCCAGAAGCCCGCCTCTTCAGGGGGCCCACACTGAAGCTTTCTTT. Residues: CARSPPLQGAHTEAFF.

As concerns this clonotype: A clone one base away is much larger, so this may be a read error. The chain couples TRBV20-1 to TRBJ2-7, with 9 bases matching TRBD1. CDR3 size: 15 residues. CDR1 is DFQATT and CDR2 is SNEGSKA in the germline V gene (reference sequence). The CDR3: CSASVSWDRVHEHYF. CDR3 nucleotides: TGCAGTGCTAGTGTTTCTTGGGACAGGGTCCACGAGCACTACTTC.

Concerning this clonotype: At one of its ends the junction is not consistent with the germline gene, which may arise from a read error. The J gene is TRBJ1-2, the V gene TRBV11-3; 7 bases match TRBD1. Germline V gives CDR1 SGHNT, CDR2 YENEEA. CDR3 length: 17 residues. As DNA, the CDR3 is TGTGCCAGCGGCCGAAGCGGGACAGTAATAGCTAACTATGTCTACACCTTC. Its translation is CASGRSGTVIANYVYTF.

V usage is TRBV30 and J usage is TRBJ1-3; perhaps TRBD1 as D (5 bases). The CDR3 runs 14 residues. Germline V gene sequence: CDR1 GTSNPN, CDR2 SVGIG (reference sequence). The germline V and J ends were trimmed by 3 bases and 3 bases, with 12 bases remaining between them. The CDR3 sequence is CAWRPTVGGNTIYF. CDR3 coding DNA: TGTGCCTGGAGGCCGACAGTGGGTGGAAACACCATATATTTT. Full variable domain (outside the CDR3, taken from reference TRBV30 and TRBJ1-3): SQTIHQWPATLVQPVGSPLSLECTVEGTSNPNLYWYRQAAGRGLQLLFYSVGIGQISSEVPQNLSASRPQDRQFILSSKKLLLSDSGFYLCAWRPTVGGNTIYFGEGSWLTVV.

Concerning this clonotype itself: Relative to the germline gene, one junction end is altered; a read error may explain this. The chain links TRBV5-1 to TRBJ2-3; D is unclear. This CDR3 has 13 residues. Per germline, CDR1 SGHRS and CDR2 YFSETQ. CDR3: CASCSGRTDTQYF. CDR3 DNA: TGCGCCAGCTGTTCAGGACGCACAGATACACAGTATTTT.

Of note for this clonotype: At one end, the junction sequence differs from germline, possibly due to a read error. The gene calls are TRBV6-1 and TRBJ2-2; TRBD1 might be the D (6 bases). Per germline, CDR1 MNHNS and CDR2 SASEGT. CDR3 length equals 15 residues. CDR3 sequence reads: CASVTQGTSAGDLFF. In DNA form, the CDR3 reads TGTGCCAGCGTAACACAGGGTACTTCGGCCGGGGATCTGTTTTTT.

A note on this clonotype: At one boundary the junction diverges from the germline segment, which might be a read error. The chain's CDR3 is CASKWAVNIEAFF. The CDR3 nucleotides are TGTGCCAGCAAGTGGGCTGTGAACATTGAAGCTTTCTTT. The chain has TRBV6-5 and TRBJ1-1; the D is unclear. The CDR3 contains 13 residues. CDR1 and CDR2 (germline): MNHEY, SVGAGI.

This chain links TRBV6-2 or TRBV6-3 with TRBJ2-7; no clear D gene. Trimming removed 5 bases from V and 2 bases from J, with 13 bases in between. The CDR3 contains 14 residues. Germline-derived CDR1 and CDR2 are MNHEY and SVGEGT. The DNA of the CDR3 is TGTGCCAGCAGTCAAAGGACGGAACCCTACGAGCAGTACTTC. The encoded protein is CASSQRTEPYEQYF.